These 10 T cell receptor beta chains were sequenced from one sample in a study of cytomegalovirus exposure and HLA in healthy donors (dated by TCRdb to 2017 to 2019). Preparation of the library involved the immunoSEQ multiplex PCR assay. A mixture of 60 forward primers for TCR Vbeta segments and 13 reverse primers for TCR Jbeta segments was used in the multiplex PCR. As stored in TCRdb, this immuneACCESS dataset retains in-frame rearrangements with V and J assigned. A fraction of the clones does not appear; measured against another copy, unresolved V genes explain less than half of the discrepancy, and the remainder lacks a known reason. The sample table records about 160,000 clones; approximately 78% of these occur just once. The ten largest clonotypes hold 7% of the sample. Sequences were obtained from PBMCs. These receptors originate from a woman aged 25 to 39 in good health and CMV-seropositive.

The chain employs TRBV12-5 and TRBJ1-5, with 10 positions matching TRBD1. CDR1 and CDR2 from the germline V gene are LGHNT and FRNRAP. This CDR3 contains 16 residues. The V gene end was trimmed by 1 base and the J gene end by 0 bases; junction bases not matched to a gene: 0. CDR3 nucleotide sequence: TGTGCTAGTGGTTTGGGACAGGGGGCTAGCAATCAGCCCCAGCATTTT. Its translation: CASGLGQGASNQPQHF.

The chain joins TRBV7-7 to TRBJ2-2, with D possibly TRBD1 on 6 matching bases. The CDR3 covers 13 residues. V dropped 5 bases and J dropped 7 bases, with 11 bases sitting between them. Germline-derived CDR1 and CDR2 are SSHAT and FNYEAQ (reference sequence). The CDR3 spells CASSPQGYGELFF. The CDR3, as DNA: TGTGCCAGCAGCCCACAGGGTTACGGGGAGCTGTTTTTT.

This clone showed up just once. The genes are TRBV2 and TRBJ1-6, with TRBD1 matching over 8 bases. The V gene's germline CDR1 is SNHLY and CDR2 FYNNEI. J was trimmed by 9 bases and V by 9 bases; bases with no gene match: 7. This CDR3 is built from 13 residues. The CDR3 coding sequence is TGTGCCAGTTCGGGGACAGGAGGTTCACCCCTCCACTTT. Its translation is CASSGTGGSPLHF.

The V and J genes are TRBV27 and TRBJ1-5; no firm D call. CDR3 length equals 14 residues. Germline loops: CDR1 MNHEY, CDR2 SMNVEV (reference sequence). The V end was cut by 2 bases, the J end by 7 bases, with 12 bases between. As DNA, the CDR3 is TGTGCCAGCAGTTTAGGGAGGGCCAGGCAGCCCCAGCATTTT. Its translation: CASSLGRARQPQHF.

This clone was counted once. This chain uses TRBV11-2 with TRBJ2-7, with 7 bases aligning to TRBD2. CDR3 length: 16 amino acids. V trimming: 0 bases; J trimming: 9 bases; junction bases outside the gene matches: 14. Germline-derived CDR1 and CDR2 are SGHAT and FQNNGV. For the CDR3, the DNA is TGTGCCAGCAGCTTAGAGGGAGGACTAGGAGGGTTAAGGCAGTACTTC. Its translation: CASSLEGGLGGLRQYF.

This clone has only one observation. The chain combines TRBV2 with TRBJ1-2; TRBD1 is a possible D gene (5 bases). V lost 6 bases and J lost 0, with 14 bases in between. This CDR3 has 15 amino acids. Germline V gene sequence: CDR1 SNHLY, CDR2 FYNNEI. Here the CDR3 reads CASSAKGRANYGYTF. CDR3 in DNA: TGTGCCAGCAGCGCGAAGGGGCGAGCTAACTATGGCTACACCTTC.

V gene TRBV7-9 combines with J gene TRBJ2-3, with D hard to call. The CDR3 length is 15 residues. V dropped 1 base and J dropped 2 bases, with 10 bases sitting between them. CDR1 and CDR2 (germline): SEHNR, FQNEAQ (reference sequence). The CDR3: CASSLVGQVTDTQYF. DNA for the CDR3: TGTGCCAGCAGCTTAGTCGGCCAGGTCACAGATACGCAGTATTTT.

This clone was picked up one time. The CDR3 DNA sequence: TGTGCCAGCAGTTGGGGAGGCCTTATAGATTCACCCCTCCACTTT. It specifies CASSWGGLIDSPLHF. The rearrangement joins TRBV6-1 to TRBJ1-6; no clear D. Germline assignment: CDR1 MNHNS and CDR2 SASEGT. The length of the CDR3 is 15 residues. Trimming stripped 5 bases from V and 8 bases from J, with 16 bases between.

The chain links TRBV7-6 to TRBJ2-3; D may be TRBD2 (7 bases). From germline, CDR1 is SGHVS and CDR2 FNYEAQ. The CDR3 consists of 16 residues. The germline V and J ends were trimmed by 0 bases and 1 base, with 11 bases remaining between them. As DNA, the CDR3 is TGTGCCAGCAGCTTAGCGGGCGGGGGCGGCACAGATACGCAGTATTTT. It is translated as CASSLAGGGGTDTQYF.

About this clone itself: Additional DNA sequences in this sample encode the identical CDR3. The gene calls are TRBV19 and TRBJ1-6; TRBD1 aligns across 9 bases. The CDR3 sequence is 15 residues long. V lost 4 bases, J lost 10 bases, and 8 bases stayed unmatched. Germline V gene sequence: CDR1 LNHDA, CDR2 SQIVND (reference sequence). The CDR3 DNA reads as TGTGCCAGTAGTACCCGACAGGGGGGAAGCTCACCCCTCCACTTT. This sequence encodes CASSTRQGGSSPLHF.